Presented here are 14 T cell receptor beta chains from one specimen sequenced in a study of OX40 agonist ivuxolimab in advanced cancers. Profiling relied on immunoSEQ multiplex PCR, and the TCRdb table lists in-frame clones only, not all of them. The data show 30,000 to 45,000 clones, around 87% seen once. The specimen comprised CD4+ or CD8+ T cells sorted from blood, sampled in a trial of the OX40 agonist ivuxolimab. These receptors all stem from an adult with an advanced solid tumor such as melanoma, head and neck, liver or kidney cancer.

The V gene is TRBV5-1, the J gene TRBJ2-2; 9 bases are shared with TRBD1. CDR1 and CDR2 from the germline V gene are SGHRS and YFSETQ. The ends lost 0 bases at V and 2 bases at J; junction bases unmatched: 8. The CDR3 spans 18 residues. This CDR3 is CASSLVFGTGSNTGELFF. The CDR3 nucleotides read TGCGCCAGCAGCTTGGTTTTTGGGACAGGGAGCAACACCGGGGAGCTGTTTTTT.

This chain uses TRBV29-1 with TRBJ1-1, with D perhaps matching TRBD1 (6 bases). Trimming left V 3 bases short and J 0 bases short, with 11 bases between. CDR3 length equals 14 residues. The germline CDR1 and CDR2 sequences are SQVTM and ANQGSEA. CDR3 region: CSVDAGAVNTEAFF. The CDR3 DNA sequence: TGCAGCGTTGACGCAGGGGCGGTGAACACTGAAGCTTTCTTT.

The CDR3 region is CASSRDRGDTGELFF. The CDR3, as DNA: TGTGCCAGCAGCCGGGACAGGGGAGACACCGGGGAGCTGTTTTTT. V usage is TRBV6-5 and J usage is TRBJ2-2, with 10 bases aligning to TRBD1. Germline V CDR1 and CDR2: MNHEY, SVGAGI. This CDR3 has 15 amino acids. The V segment lost 6 bases and the J segment 3 bases; nucleotides outside the gene matches: 4.

The V and J genes are TRBV19 and TRBJ2-6; TRBD2 aligns across 7 bases. The CDR3 covers 16 residues. Germline values: CDR1 LNHDA, CDR2 SQIVND (reference sequence). Trimming cost V 4 bases and J 0 bases; bases outside gene matches: 3. CDR3 sequence (DNA): TGTGCCAGTAGTACCGGGAGGAGCTCTGGGGCCAACGTCCTGACTTTC. It yields the protein CASSTGRSSGANVLTF.

The V call is TRBV9, the J call TRBJ1-3; 7 bases agree with TRBD1. V gave up 3 bases and J gave up 0 bases; unmatched junction bases: 6. This CDR3 comprises 16 residues. Per the germline V gene, CDR1 is SGDLS and CDR2 is YYNGEE. CDR3 DNA: TGTGCCAGCAGCGCGACAGGGTGGGTCTCTGGAAACACCATATATTTT. Its translation is CASSATGWVSGNTIYF.

The V call is TRBV6-1, the J call TRBJ2-5; D not resolved. This CDR3 spans 15 amino acids. CDR1 MNHNS and CDR2 SASEGT come from the germline V gene. V lost 5 bases, J lost 2 bases, and 15 bases lay in between. The DNA of the CDR3 is TGTGCCAGCAGTCATAGGGCCGTGGTACAAGAGACCCAGTACTTC. Translating it yields CASSHRAVVQETQYF.

This clone was seen a handful of times. The chain links TRBV4-2 to TRBJ1-4, with 7 positions matching TRBD1. There are 16 residues in the CDR3. J lost 0 bases, V lost 0 bases, and 1 base had no gene match. Germline V lookup: CDR1 LGHNA, CDR2 YNFKEQ. As DNA, the CDR3 is TGTGCCAGCAGCCAAGAAGGGGGCACAACTAATGAAAAACTGTTTTTT. Amino acid sequence: CASSQEGGTTNEKLFF.

This clone showed up just a few times. This chain connects TRBV7-9 to TRBJ1-1; D uncertain. CDR1 SEHNR and CDR2 FQNEAQ come from the germline V gene (reference sequence). V was shortened by 5 bases and J by 1 base, with 14 bases between the two germline ends. The length of the CDR3 is 15 residues. CDR3 sequence: CASSPLPDGNTEAFF. Written as DNA, the CDR3 is TGTGCCAGCAGCCCTCTACCTGACGGGAACACTGAAGCTTTCTTT.

On this clone itself: The sample contains more than one DNA sequence encoding this CDR3. J is TRBJ1-2 and V is TRBV4-2, with 10 nucleotides matching TRBD1. V gave up 4 bases and J gave up 2 bases; unmatched junction bases: 4. The CDR3 covers 15 residues. Germline V gene lookup returns CDR1 LGHNA and CDR2 YNFKEQ. DNA for the CDR3: TGTGCCAGCAGCCGAGGACAGGGGGGAAACTATGGCTACACCTTC. Protein product: CASSRGQGGNYGYTF.

The chain joins TRBV2 to TRBJ2-3, with 7 bases fitting TRBD1. Germline V gene lookup returns CDR1 SNHLY and CDR2 FYNNEI. This CDR3 comprises 15 residues. The ends lost 8 bases at V and 2 bases at J; junction bases unmatched: 10. DNA for the CDR3: TGTGCCAGCCACCGGGACAGAGCTTTCACAGATACGCAGTATTTT. It encodes CASHRDRAFTDTQYF. The full variable domain, in which reference TRBV2 and TRBJ2-3 provide the parts outside the CDR3, is EPEVTQTPSHQVTQMGQEVILRCVPISNHLYFYWYRQILGQKVEFLVSFYNNEISEKSEIFDDQFSVERPDGSNFTLKIRSTKLEDSAMYFCASHRDRAFTDTQYFGPGTRLTVL.

The chain has TRBV29-1 and TRBJ1-2; TRBD1 might be the D (5 bases). V lost 6 bases and J 3 bases, leaving 14 bases between the germline ends. Germline lookup yields CDR1 SQVTM and CDR2 ANQGSEA. The CDR3 extends over 13 amino acids. CDR3 region: CSVTGTSDYGYTF. In DNA form, the CDR3 reads TGCAGCGTGACCGGGACGTCGGACTATGGCTACACCTTC.

The chain uses TRBV7-8 and TRBJ1-1; 7 bases agree with TRBD1. The CDR3 has 14 residues. V shed 2 bases and J 1 base; nucleotides not matched to a gene: 1. CDR1 is SGHVS and CDR2 is FQNEAQ in the germline V gene. CDR3 DNA: TGTGCCAGCAGCTTACGACAGGGGAACACTGAAGCTTTCTTT. This sequence encodes CASSLRQGNTEAFF.

The chain is built from TRBV2 and TRBJ2-2; tentatively, D is TRBD1 (6 bases). Per germline, CDR1 SNHLY and CDR2 FYNNEI. The CDR3 is made up of 13 amino acids. Trimming took off 6 bases at V and 5 bases at J, with 10 bases between the two ends. The CDR3 protein is CASSPQGTGELFF. DNA of the CDR3: TGTGCCAGCAGCCCCCAGGGGACCGGGGAGCTGTTTTTT.

CDR3 region: CASSLYGGGSSYNSPLHF. CDR3 bases: TGTGCCAGCAGTTTATATGGGGGGGGGAGCTCCTATAATTCACCCCTCCACTTT. This chain uses TRBV27 with TRBJ1-6; D might be TRBD1 (5 bases). Trimming removed 1 base from V and 0 bases from J, with 13 bases in between. Germline CDR1 and CDR2: MNHEY and SMNVEV (reference sequence). This CDR3 is 18 amino acids long.